This T cell receptor (beta chain) was observed in a study of OX40 agonist ivuxolimab in advanced cancers. Details on this clone: Its antigen is currently unknown.

CDR3 length equals 11 residues. Trimming removed 3 bases at V and 7 bases at J, with 8 bases between. The germline V gene has CDR1 DFQATT and CDR2 SNEGSKA (reference sequence). Whole-study findings and limits: CD4+ and CD8+ T cells in blood underwent clonal expansion by week 6 at 0.1 to 3.0 mg/kg.

Using immunoSEQ multiplex PCR, the repertoire was profiled, and TCRdb retains in-frame clones only, with some absent. The sample lists about 70,000 clones, 92% occurring once. This chain links TRBV20-1 with TRBJ2-3; D is possibly TRBD2 (5 bases). Sequenced material: CD4+ or CD8+ T cells sorted from blood, taken in a trial of the OX40 agonist ivuxolimab. This sequence was found in an adult with an advanced solid tumor such as melanoma, head and neck, liver or kidney cancer. The CDR3 DNA reads as TGCAGTGCTAGGGCCGGGAATACGCAGTATTTT. Protein product: CSARAGNTQYF.